What follows are 30 T cell receptor beta chains derived from one specimen sequenced in a study of identical twins. TCRdb processed the 5' RACE reads anew with MiXCR; each CDR3 protein has one entry. The profile covers 500,000 or so distinct CDR3 sequences, with around 14% appearing a single time and about 0.53% taken by the ten largest. The same sample was also studied in work on yellow fever vaccine responses in identical twins.

Sequenced material: CD4+ T cells sorted from blood. These receptors were obtained from a woman aged 18-30 years in good health.

In its sample, this clonotype was seen a few times. The genes are TRBV20-1 and TRBJ2-5; 8 positions agree with TRBD1. This CDR3 has 13 amino acids. CDR1 is DFQATT, CDR2 SNEGSKA, per germline (reference sequence). Trimming removed 4 bases from V and 1 base from J; junction bases left unmatched: 2. The CDR3 region is CSATDRGQETQYF. In nucleotides, the CDR3 is TGCAGTGCTACAGACAGGGGCCAAGAGACCCAGTACTTC.

This clonotype was seen many times. The chain carries TRBV25-1 and TRBJ1-6, with D perhaps TRBD1 (5 bases). The CDR3 totals 15 residues. CDR1 is MGHDK and CDR2 is SYGVNS in the germline V gene. Trimming left V 6 bases short and J 10 bases short, with 19 bases between. This chain's CDR3 is CASRCVYGGGSPLHF. Here the CDR3 DNA reads TGTGCCAGCAGATGTGTTTACGGGGGAGGCTCACCCCTCCACTTT.

This clonotype has more than one count but fewer than ten. The chain uses TRBV7-3 and TRBJ1-1; 7 nucleotides align to TRBD1. CDR3 length: 13 amino acids. Germline V gene lookup returns CDR1 SGHTA and CDR2 FQGTGA. The J segment lost 5 bases and the V segment lost 8 bases, leaving 8 bases of the junction unmatched. CDR3 nucleotide sequence: TGTGCCAGCGGGGAACAGGGGAGGACTGAAGCTTTCTTT. It codes for CASGEQGRTEAFF.

The rearrangement joins TRBV20-1 to TRBJ2-2; 7 bases line up with TRBD2. The V gene end was trimmed by 5 bases and the J gene end by 3 bases; junction bases not matched to a gene: 9. CDR1 and CDR2 from the germline V gene are DFQATT and SNEGSKA (reference sequence). The CDR3 has 15 amino acids. The CDR3 DNA reads as TGCAGTGCTCTAGCGGAGATTTTGGACACCGGGGAGCTGTTTTTT. Translation: CSALAEILDTGELFF.

In this sample, this clonotype turned up a few times. The rearrangement joins TRBV29-1 to TRBJ1-2; 8 bases fit TRBD1. The CDR3 has 13 residues. Germline V gene data show CDR1 as SQVTM and CDR2 as ANQGSEA. V shed 5 bases and J 5 bases; nucleotides not matched to a gene: 7. CDR3 DNA sequence: TGCAGCGTTTTGGGACAGGCGTCATATGGCTACACCTTC. Translating gives CSVLGQASYGYTF.

This clonotype has just a few counts. This CDR3 is CASSLLLGGEETQYF. The CDR3, as DNA: TGTGCCAGCAGCTTATTGTTGGGGGGCGAAGAGACCCAGTACTTC. The chain combines TRBV7-2 with TRBJ2-5; D is possibly TRBD1 or TRBD2 (6 bases each). The CDR3 length is 15 residues. The V end lost 2 bases, the J end lost 3 bases, and 13 bases lay between the germline ends. Germline CDR1 is SGHTA and CDR2 is FQGNSA. Filled out from reference TRBV7-2 and TRBJ2-5, the complete variable domain reads GAGVSQSPSNKVTEKGKDVELRCDPISGHTALYWYRQSLGQGLEFLIYFQGNSAPDKSGLPSDRFSAERTGGSVSTLTIQRTQQEDSAVYLCASSLLLGGEETQYFGPGTRLLVL.

This clonotype was counted a few times. This chain uses TRBV12-3 or TRBV12-4 with TRBJ2-7, with D unclear. The CDR3 spans 15 residues. The V and J ends lost 1 base and 0 bases respectively, with 10 bases between them. The CDR3 region is CASSLEPLSSYEQYF. The CDR3 DNA follows: TGTGCCAGCAGTTTAGAGCCATTGAGCTCCTACGAGCAGTACTTC.

This clonotype has a handful of counts. The chain has TRBV12-3 or TRBV12-4 and TRBJ1-5; D uncertain. V lost 1 base and J 8 bases, leaving 12 bases between the germline ends. This CDR3 has 14 residues. The CDR3 is CASSLEGGKKPQHF. The CDR3 coding sequence is TGTGCCAGCAGTTTAGAGGGAGGGAAGAAGCCCCAGCATTTT.

In the case of this clonotype: One junction end disagrees with the germline gene, perhaps due to a read error. The gene calls are TRBV7-7 and TRBJ2-3, with 11 bases aligning to TRBD1. The CDR3 has 16 residues. CDR1 and CDR2 from the germline V gene are SSHAT and FNYEAQ (reference sequence). The DNA of the CDR3 is TGTGCTAGCAGCTTAGCCCCGGGACAGGGGGCAGATACGCAGTATTTT. This codes for CASSLAPGQGADTQYF.

The chain combines TRBV7-2 with TRBJ2-2; 7 bases fit TRBD2. Germline V gene data show CDR1 as SGHTA and CDR2 as FQGNSA. This CDR3 has 16 residues. Trimming took 5 bases from V and 4 from J; bases not matched to a gene: 10. The CDR3 loop reads CASSPPTGGITGELFF. CDR3 nucleotide sequence: TGTGCCAGCAGCCCGCCCACGGGAGGAATCACCGGGGAGCTGTTTTTT.

This chain connects TRBV5-1 to TRBJ2-5; TRBD2 matches at 13 bases. Per germline, CDR1 SGHRS and CDR2 YFSETQ. The CDR3 extends over 16 amino acids. V was clipped by 4 bases and J by 2 bases; unmatched bases: 5. CDR3 sequence reads: CASSKGLAGDQETQYF. The CDR3 nucleotides are TGCGCCAGCAGCAAAGGACTAGCGGGGGATCAAGAGACCCAGTACTTC.

The rearrangement links TRBV20-1 to TRBJ2-6, with 12 bases lining up with TRBD2. Unmatched junction bases numbered 10, after V lost 4 bases and J lost 3 bases. Germline V CDR1 and CDR2: DFQATT, SNEGSKA (reference sequence). The CDR3 covers 18 residues. CDR3 amino acids: CSATRLTSGSGGANVLTF. The CDR3 DNA reads TGCAGTGCTACCAGATTGACTAGCGGGAGTGGTGGGGCCAACGTCCTGACTTTC.

CDR3 coding DNA: TGCGCCAGCAGCTTGCGTCCAGAAGAGACCCAGTACTTC. It is translated as CASSLRPEETQYF. The rearrangement joins TRBV5-1 to TRBJ2-5; no clear D. The germline gives CDR1 SGHRS, CDR2 YFSETQ. This CDR3 comprises 13 residues. Trimming shortened V by 1 base and J by 3 bases, and 7 bases separated the two germline ends. The full variable domain, its missing parts supplied by reference TRBV5-1 and TRBJ2-5, is KAGVTQTPRYLIKTRGQQVTLSCSPISGHRSVSWYQQTPGQGLQFLFEYFSETQRNKGNFPGRFSGRQFSNSRSEMNVSTLELGDSALYLCASSLRPEETQYFGPGTRLLVL.

This clonotype was counted only a few times. The gene calls are TRBV7-6 and TRBJ1-2; TRBD1 agrees at 9 bases. The CDR3 is 15 residues long. From germline, CDR1 is SGHVS and CDR2 FNYEAQ. J was trimmed by 6 bases and V by 5 bases; bases with no gene match: 10. In nucleotides, the CDR3 is TGTGCCAGCAGCCCCCAGACAGGGGGTCACCATGGCTACACCTTC. It translates to CASSPQTGGHHGYTF. Based on the CDR3 plus reference TRBV7-6 and TRBJ1-2, the full variable domain is GAGVSQSPRYKVTKRGQDVALRCDPISGHVSLYWYRQALGQGPEFLTYFNYEAQQDKSGLPNDRFSAERPEGSISTLTIQRTEQRDSAMYRCASSPQTGGHHGYTFGSGTRLTVV.

This clonotype was counted only a few times. V and J are TRBV12-3 or TRBV12-4 and TRBJ1-5; weak D call: TRBD1 (5 bases). V lost 3 bases and J lost 5, with 14 bases in between. The length of the CDR3 is 15 residues. This CDR3 is CASSFTQGDHQPQHF. In DNA form, the CDR3 reads TGTGCCAGCAGTTTCACCCAGGGAGATCATCAGCCCCAGCATTTT.

J is TRBJ2-1 and V is TRBV20-1, with TRBD1 matching over 10 bases. The V segment lost 2 bases and the J segment 1 base; nucleotides outside the gene matches: 14. In germline, CDR1 is DFQATT, CDR2 SNEGSKA (reference sequence). The CDR3 length is 19 residues. The chain's CDR3 is CSARKMTGGARQSYNEQFF. The CDR3 bases are TGCAGTGCTAGAAAGATGACAGGGGGCGCGAGGCAATCCTACAATGAGCAGTTCTTC.

This clonotype turned up a few times. The rearrangement uses TRBV20-1 and TRBJ2-7; D remains unclear. V was cut by 6 bases and J by 1 base, with 16 bases left in between. Germline V gives CDR1 DFQATT, CDR2 SNEGSKA (reference sequence). There are 14 residues in the CDR3. The CDR3 here is CSAGGFRPSYEQYF. The CDR3 bases are TGCAGTGCCGGCGGCTTTCGGCCTTCCTACGAGCAGTACTTC.

This clonotype was detected ten times or more. This rearrangement joins TRBV24-1 to TRBJ2-3; TRBD2 agrees at 12 bases. Germline V gives CDR1 KGHDR, CDR2 SFDVKD. The J segment lost 3 bases and the V segment lost 4 bases, leaving 10 bases of the junction unmatched. The CDR3 has 18 amino acids. In DNA, the CDR3 is TGTGCCACCAGTGACCCAGGACTAGCGGGAATTAGAACAGATACGCAGTATTTT. Residues: CATSDPGLAGIRTDTQYF.

This clonotype was counted ten times or more. Here the CDR3 reads CASSLDAYEQYF. For the CDR3, the DNA is TGCGCCAGCAGCTTGGACGCCTACGAGCAGTACTTC. The chain joins TRBV5-1 to TRBJ2-7; D is unclear. The germline gives CDR1 SGHRS, CDR2 YFSETQ. Trimming cost V 0 bases and J 2 bases, with 3 bases left between them. The CDR3 loop spans 12 amino acids. Looking up the rest from reference TRBV5-1 and TRBJ2-7 gives the full variable domain: KAGVTQTPRYLIKTRGQQVTLSCSPISGHRSVSWYQQTPGQGLQFLFEYFSETQRNKGNFPGRFSGRQFSNSRSEMNVSTLELGDSALYLCASSLDAYEQYFGPGTRLTVT.

This clonotype was observed a handful of times. This chain joins TRBV6-1 and TRBJ1-2, with D perhaps matching TRBD1 (5 bases). Germline lookup yields CDR1 MNHNS and CDR2 SASEGT. The CDR3 sequence is 15 residues long. V dropped 5 bases and J dropped 8 bases, with 21 bases sitting between them. The CDR3 sequence is CASSTTTEGQAGYTF. CDR3 coding DNA: TGTGCCAGCAGTACCACGACAGAGGGGCAGGCGGGCTACACCTTC.

This clonotype was recorded at least ten times. The chain employs TRBV29-1 and TRBJ2-5, with a possible D match to TRBD2 (6 bases). Germline lookup yields CDR1 SQVTM and CDR2 ANQGSEA. The CDR3 contains 13 residues. Trimming shortened V by 4 bases and J by 2 bases, and 11 bases separated the two germline ends. The CDR3 loop is CSVGASVQETQYF. The CDR3 DNA reads as TGCAGCGTTGGGGCTAGCGTGCAAGAGACCCAGTACTTC.

This clonotype was observed many times. The chain carries TRBV11-2 and TRBJ2-5; 8 bases map to TRBD1. The CDR3 covers 14 residues. The V gene's germline CDR1 is SGHAT and CDR2 FQNNGV. V dropped 3 bases and J dropped 2; count of bases not matched to a gene: 2. The DNA of the CDR3 is TGTGCCAGCAGCTTTACAGGGGGGCAAGAGACCCAGTACTTC. It encodes CASSFTGGQETQYF.

The gene calls are TRBV5-1 and TRBJ2-1; 7 bases fit TRBD2. The germline CDR1 and CDR2 sequences are SGHRS and YFSETQ. V trimming: 0 bases; J trimming: 0 bases; junction bases outside the gene matches: 3. The CDR3 totals 16 residues. CDR3: CASSLEPGGSYNEQFF. In nucleotides, the CDR3 is TGCGCCAGCAGCTTGGAACCGGGGGGCTCCTACAATGAGCAGTTCTTC.

The V call is TRBV6-2 or TRBV6-3, the J call TRBJ1-2; the D is unclear. V was cut by 4 bases and J by 6 bases, with 24 bases left in between. The CDR3 runs 17 residues. Per the germline V gene, CDR1 is MNHEY and CDR2 is SVGEGT. In DNA form, the CDR3 reads TGTGCCAGCAGTTCCTCCCGAGGGATCAATCCTACTCATGGCTACACCTTC. The encoded protein is CASSSSRGINPTHGYTF.

This clonotype was found a few times. The CDR3 spells CASSFKKGTTNTGELFF. The DNA of the CDR3 is TGTGCCAGCAGCTTTAAGAAGGGGACAACGAACACCGGGGAGCTGTTTTTT. The chain uses TRBV7-8 and TRBJ2-2; D possibly corresponds to TRBD1 (6 bases). Germline V gene data show CDR1 as SGHVS and CDR2 as FQNEAQ. The CDR3 has 17 amino acids. Trimming cost V 3 bases and J 0 bases, with 14 bases left between them.

The genes are TRBV7-2 and TRBJ2-2; 8 bases match TRBD2. The CDR3 covers 16 residues. Germline CDR1 reads SGHTA; CDR2 reads FQGNSA. J gave up 5 bases and V 2 bases, and 7 bases lay outside the gene matches. This CDR3 is CASSLSAGGRTGELFF. The CDR3, as DNA: TGTGCCAGCAGCTTATCGGCGGGGGGTCGGACCGGGGAGCTGTTTTTT.

There are many counts of this clonotype. This chain joins TRBV11-2 and TRBJ2-1; no clear D gene. The CDR3 sequence is 15 residues long. Germline loops: CDR1 SGHAT, CDR2 FQNNGV. V was pared by 1 base and J by 0 bases, with 7 bases between. CDR3 region: CASSLVQSSYNEQFF. CDR3 coding DNA: TGTGCCAGCAGCTTAGTACAAAGCTCCTACAATGAGCAGTTCTTC.

Only a few counts were recorded for this clonotype. The chain combines TRBV10-3 with TRBJ2-2, with TRBD1 as a possible D gene (5 bases). This CDR3 is built from 15 residues. Trimming left V 0 bases short and J 1 base short, with 6 bases between. The germline gives CDR1 ENHRY, CDR2 SYGVKD. This CDR3 reads CAISESGVNTGELFF. For the CDR3, the DNA is TGTGCCATCAGTGAGTCAGGGGTGAACACCGGGGAGCTGTTTTTT.

V and J are TRBV11-1 and TRBJ2-3; a possible D gene is TRBD1 (5 bases). CDR3 length equals 12 residues. Trimming took off 5 bases at V and 2 bases at J, with 5 bases between the two ends. The V gene's germline CDR1 is SGHAT and CDR2 FQDESV (reference sequence). This CDR3 is CASSGHTDTQYF. In nucleotides, the CDR3 is TGTGCCAGCAGCGGACACACAGATACGCAGTATTTT.

CDR3 in DNA: TGCGCCAGCAGCTTGGGACACAACCTGAACACCGGGGAGCTGTTTTTT. This sequence encodes CASSLGHNLNTGELFF. The rearrangement uses TRBV5-1 and TRBJ2-2; D not certain. The CDR3 covers 16 residues. Trimming took 0 bases from V and 1 from J, leaving 10 bases between them. Germline V gene lookup returns CDR1 SGHRS and CDR2 YFSETQ.